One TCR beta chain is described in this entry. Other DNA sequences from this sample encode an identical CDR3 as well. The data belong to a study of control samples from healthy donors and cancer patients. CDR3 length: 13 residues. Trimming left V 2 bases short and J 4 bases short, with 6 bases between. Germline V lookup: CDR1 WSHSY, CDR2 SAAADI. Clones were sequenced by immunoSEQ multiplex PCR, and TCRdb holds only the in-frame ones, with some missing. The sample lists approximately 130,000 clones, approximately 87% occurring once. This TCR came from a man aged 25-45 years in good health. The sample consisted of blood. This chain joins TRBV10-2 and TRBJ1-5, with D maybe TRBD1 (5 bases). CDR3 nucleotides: TGCGCCAGCAGTGAGGCAGGGAATCAGCCCCAGCATTTT. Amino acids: CASSEAGNQPQHF.